A selection of T cell receptor beta chains follows, all from one sample in a study of shared clonotypes between healthy human individuals. Repertoires were generated with immunoSEQ multiplex PCR, while TCRdb's copy carries only in-frame clones and drops some. The repertoire includes some 2,500,000 clones, 92% of them detected once, and about 0.41% sits in the top ten. Sequencing was carried out using naive CD4+ T cells from PBMCs. The source is a man aged 18 to 29 in good health. Some clones in this sample may be carry-over from other donors' samples. The CDR3 runs from the conserved cysteine through the conserved F or W. Fields, in order: D gene, clone size, V gene, J gene, CDR3 DNA, CDR3 protein. A D gene is named only where the DNA matches it firmly. Not all rows give a size; the values are once, few, many and, for expanded clones, a class.

D gene: NA
clone size: NA
V gene: TRBV5-4
J gene: TRBJ1-2
CDR3 DNA: TGTGCCAGCAGCCGAGACAGCCACTATGGCTACACCTTC
CDR3 protein: CASSRDSHYGYTF

D gene: NA
clone size: NA
V gene: TRBV5-1
J gene: TRBJ1-3
CDR3 DNA: TGCGCCAGCAGCTTGGGATCAGGGAAGAGCTCTGGAAACACCATATATTTT
CDR3 protein: CASSLGSGKSSGNTIYF

D gene: NA
clone size: NA
V gene: TRBV2
J gene: TRBJ2-1
CDR3 DNA: TGTGCCAGCAGTGAAAGTGGTACTAGGTGGAATGAGCAGTTCTTC
CDR3 protein: CASSESGTRWNEQFF

D gene: NA
clone size: NA
V gene: TRBV7-8
J gene: TRBJ1-1
CDR3 DNA: TGTGCCAGCAGCCCCGAAAAGGACACTGAAGCTTTCTTT
CDR3 protein: CASSPEKDTEAFF

D gene: NA
clone size: NA
V gene: TRBV7-2
J gene: TRBJ1-2
CDR3 DNA: TGTGCCAGCAGCTTAGGGGGGGCGATAAACTATGGCTACACCTTC
CDR3 protein: CASSLGGAINYGYTF

D gene: NA
clone size: few
V gene: TRBV27
J gene: TRBJ2-1
CDR3 DNA: TGTGCCAGCATACAACACCGGGGTTCCAATGAGCAGTTCTTC
CDR3 protein: CASIQHRGSNEQFF

D gene: NA
clone size: NA
V gene: TRBV28
J gene: TRBJ1-1
CDR3 DNA: TGTGCCAGCAGTTCCTTCGACAGGCTGAACACTGAAGCTTTCTTT
CDR3 protein: CASSSFDRLNTEAFF

D gene: TRBD2
clone size: NA
V gene: TRBV28
J gene: TRBJ2-7
CDR3 DNA: TGTGCCAGCAGTCCCGGGAGGTCCTACGAGCAGTACTTC
CDR3 protein: CASSPGRSYEQYF

D gene: NA
clone size: once
V gene: TRBV11-2
J gene: TRBJ2-7
CDR3 DNA: TGTGCCAGCAGCTTTTCGGTTTCCTATTCCCTCGGCACCTACGAGCAGTACTTC
CDR3 protein: CASSFSVSYSLGTYEQYF

D gene: NA
clone size: NA
V gene: TRBV2
J gene: TRBJ2-5
CDR3 DNA: TGTGCCAGCAGTGGGGGATTAGCGGCACAAGAGACCCAGTACTTC
CDR3 protein: CASSGGLAAQETQYF

D gene: NA
clone size: NA
V gene: TRBV5-4
J gene: TRBJ1-5
CDR3 DNA: TGTGCCAGCAGCTTGGGGGGCCGGGGGAGCAATCAGCCCCAGCATTTT
CDR3 protein: CASSLGGRGSNQPQHF

D gene: NA
clone size: NA
V gene: TRBV7-2
J gene: TRBJ1-2
CDR3 DNA: TGTGCCAGCAGCTTAGGGGGGCGAGTTGGCTACACCTTC
CDR3 protein: CASSLGGRVGYTF

D gene: NA
clone size: once
V gene: TRBV28
J gene: TRBJ2-7
CDR3 DNA: TGTGCCAGCAGCCCGGGCGGGACACAATCCTACGAGCAGTACTTC
CDR3 protein: CASSPGGTQSYEQYF

D gene: TRBD1
clone size: NA
V gene: TRBV6-6
J gene: TRBJ1-5
CDR3 DNA: TGTGCCAGCAGTAGGGACAGGGGGAACAATCAGCCCCAGCATTTT
CDR3 protein: CASSRDRGNNQPQHF

D gene: NA
clone size: NA
V gene: TRBV18
J gene: TRBJ1-4
CDR3 DNA: TGTGCCAGCTCGCATCCTAATGAAAAACTGTTTTTT
CDR3 protein: CASSHPNEKLFF

D gene: TRBD1
clone size: NA
V gene: TRBV5-1
J gene: TRBJ1-4
CDR3 DNA: TGCGCCAGCAGCCAAGAACCGGGACAGTCCGAAAAACTGTTTTTT
CDR3 protein: CASSQEPGQSEKLFF

D gene: TRBD1
clone size: NA
V gene: TRBV28
J gene: TRBJ2-1
CDR3 DNA: TGTGCCAGCACCACTCCCAGGCAGGGGGCTGTTTATGAGCAGTTCTTC
CDR3 protein: CASTTPRQGAVYEQFF

D gene: TRBD2
clone size: NA
V gene: TRBV5-1
J gene: TRBJ2-2
CDR3 DNA: TGCGCCAGCTCCCCTCTTTGGGAGCGGGGCATAGACACCGGGGAGCTGTTTTTT
CDR3 protein: CASSPLWERGIDTGELFF

D gene: NA
clone size: NA
V gene: TRBV5-1
J gene: TRBJ2-1
CDR3 DNA: TGCGCCAGCAGCCCGGGGACCCCCTACAATGAGCAGTTCTTC
CDR3 protein: CASSPGTPYNEQFF

D gene: NA
clone size: NA
V gene: TRBV10-2
J gene: TRBJ1-1
CDR3 DNA: TGCGCCAGCAGGGGACAAGGTGAAGCTTTCTTT
CDR3 protein: CASRGQGEAFF

D gene: NA
clone size: few
V gene: TRBV9
J gene: TRBJ1-1
CDR3 DNA: TGTGCCAGCAGCACAACAGCAATTCAAAACACTGAAGCTTTCTTT
CDR3 protein: CASSTTAIQNTEAFF

D gene: TRBD1
clone size: NA
V gene: TRBV4-2
J gene: TRBJ1-4
CDR3 DNA: TGTGCCAGTTCCGGGACAGATAATGAAAAACTGTTTTTT
CDR3 protein: CASSGTDNEKLFF

D gene: NA
clone size: NA
V gene: TRBV5-1
J gene: TRBJ1-4
CDR3 DNA: TGCGCCAGCAGCCTGCGGGGGGCTGCAACTAATGAAAAACTGTTTTTT
CDR3 protein: CASSLRGAATNEKLFF

D gene: NA
clone size: NA
V gene: TRBV7-9
J gene: TRBJ2-7
CDR3 DNA: TGTGCCAGCAGCTCCGGACCCACGAGCTCCTACGAGCAGTACTTC
CDR3 protein: CASSSGPTSSYEQYF

D gene: NA
clone size: NA
V gene: TRBV29-1
J gene: TRBJ2-7
CDR3 DNA: TGCAGCGTTGTAAGTACCCGCCACTACGAGCAGTACTTC
CDR3 protein: CSVVSTRHYEQYF

D gene: NA
clone size: NA
V gene: TRBV6-1
J gene: TRBJ2-7
CDR3 DNA: TGTGCCAGCATGGGGGACTTACTTACCTACGAGCAGTACTTC
CDR3 protein: CASMGDLLTYEQYF

D gene: NA
clone size: NA
V gene: TRBV2
J gene: TRBJ2-7
CDR3 DNA: TGTGCCAGCAGTCGGGAAAGCTTGTACGAGCAGTACTTC
CDR3 protein: CASSRESLYEQYF

D gene: TRBD1
clone size: once
V gene: TRBV28
J gene: TRBJ1-1
CDR3 DNA: TGTGCCAGCCACGAGATAGGGACAGGTGAAGCTTTCTTT
CDR3 protein: CASHEIGTGEAFF

D gene: NA
clone size: few
V gene: TRBV19
J gene: TRBJ2-7
CDR3 DNA: TGTGCCAGTAGTGTTCTACGGAGCTCCTACGAGCAGTACTTC
CDR3 protein: CASSVLRSSYEQYF

D gene: TRBD2
clone size: NA
V gene: TRBV6-5
J gene: TRBJ2-4
CDR3 DNA: TGTGCCAGCAGGGGGACGGGGGGGCACATTCAGTACTTC
CDR3 protein: CASRGTGGHIQYF

D gene: NA
clone size: NA
V gene: TRBV5-6
J gene: TRBJ2-3
CDR3 DNA: TGTGCCAGCAGCTTCGGAGGGACCTATAGCACAGATACGCAGTATTTT
CDR3 protein: CASSFGGTYSTDTQYF

D gene: NA
clone size: NA
V gene: TRBV4-3
J gene: TRBJ2-5
CDR3 DNA: TGCGCCAGCAGCCAAGTGGAACAAGAGACCCAGTACTTC
CDR3 protein: CASSQVEQETQYF

D gene: NA
clone size: NA
V gene: TRBV27
J gene: TRBJ1-1
CDR3 DNA: TGTGCCAGCATTCTGGAAGCTTTCTTT
CDR3 protein: CASILEAFF

D gene: NA
clone size: NA
V gene: TRBV5-1
J gene: TRBJ2-7
CDR3 DNA: TGCGCCAGCAGCTTGGCGCCCGGGGAAACCTACGAGCAGTACTTC
CDR3 protein: CASSLAPGETYEQYF

D gene: NA
clone size: NA
V gene: TRBV5-4
J gene: TRBJ2-5
CDR3 DNA: TGTGCCAGCAGCTCACTTCGGGAAGGGGAGACCCAGTACTTC
CDR3 protein: CASSSLREGETQYF

D gene: TRBD1
clone size: NA
V gene: TRBV5-1
J gene: TRBJ2-5
CDR3 DNA: TGCGCCAGCAGTTTGGGACAGGGGGGCGAGACCCAGTACTTC
CDR3 protein: CASSLGQGGETQYF

D gene: NA
clone size: NA
V gene: TRBV28
J gene: TRBJ1-6
CDR3 DNA: TGTGCCAGCAGTCCCGGCGGGGACAATTCACCCCTCCACTTT
CDR3 protein: CASSPGGDNSPLHF

D gene: NA
clone size: NA
V gene: TRBV4-2
J gene: TRBJ1-5
CDR3 DNA: TGTGCCAGCAGCCAAAGACCGGATCAGCCCCAGCATTTT
CDR3 protein: CASSQRPDQPQHF

D gene: TRBD1
clone size: NA
V gene: TRBV28
J gene: TRBJ1-1
CDR3 DNA: TGTGCCAGCAGCTCCGGGACAGGGAAAACTGAAGCTTTCTTT
CDR3 protein: CASSSGTGKTEAFF

D gene: TRBD1
clone size: NA
V gene: TRBV5-1
J gene: TRBJ2-3
CDR3 DNA: TGCGCCAGCAGCACTGGGACAGGGGGTTCAGATACGCAGTATTTT
CDR3 protein: CASSTGTGGSDTQYF

D gene: TRBD1
clone size: NA
V gene: TRBV30
J gene: TRBJ2-3
CDR3 DNA: TGTGCCTGGGGGACAGGGGGCGCAGATACGCAGTATTTT
CDR3 protein: CAWGTGGADTQYF

D gene: NA
clone size: NA
V gene: TRBV11-3
J gene: TRBJ1-6
CDR3 DNA: TGTGCCAGCAGCCCTCTACCGGAGGGACCCCTCCACTTT
CDR3 protein: CASSPLPEGPLHF

D gene: TRBD1
clone size: NA
V gene: TRBV7-8
J gene: TRBJ1-2
CDR3 DNA: TGTGCCAGCACCCCGGGCAGGGGGCTAAGTGGCTACACCTTC
CDR3 protein: CASTPGRGLSGYTF

D gene: TRBD2
clone size: NA
V gene: TRBV18
J gene: TRBJ2-3
CDR3 DNA: TGTGCCAGCTCACAGGGGACTAGCGGGGCTTTGGATACGCAGTATTTT
CDR3 protein: CASSQGTSGALDTQYF

D gene: NA
clone size: NA
V gene: TRBV4-2
J gene: TRBJ1-2
CDR3 DNA: TGTGCCAGCAGCCAAGAAACCGTCCCACAATGGGCCGTAAGGAATGGCTACACCTTC
CDR3 protein: CASSQETVPQWAVRNGYTF

D gene: NA
clone size: NA
V gene: TRBV27
J gene: TRBJ2-1
CDR3 DNA: TGTGCCAGCAGCCCTCGTAATTCGAGGGATGAGCAGTTCTTC
CDR3 protein: CASSPRNSRDEQFF

D gene: TRBD1
clone size: NA
V gene: TRBV4-3
J gene: TRBJ1-2
CDR3 DNA: TGCGCCAGCAGCCAGGACAGGACGTATGGCTACACCTTC
CDR3 protein: CASSQDRTYGYTF

D gene: NA
clone size: NA
V gene: TRBV5-1
J gene: TRBJ2-7
CDR3 DNA: TGCGCCAGCAGCTTTGGGGCCACTACGGATCGAGAGCAGTACTTC
CDR3 protein: CASSFGATTDREQYF

D gene: NA
clone size: NA
V gene: TRBV7-3
J gene: TRBJ2-5
CDR3 DNA: TGTGCCAGCAGCTTAGGCCACACCGAGACCCAGTACTTC
CDR3 protein: CASSLGHTETQYF

D gene: NA
clone size: NA
V gene: TRBV9
J gene: TRBJ2-3
CDR3 DNA: TGTGCCAGCAGCGTCGGGACAACTAGGTGGACAGATACGCAGTATTTT
CDR3 protein: CASSVGTTRWTDTQYF

D gene: NA
clone size: NA
V gene: TRBV7-9
J gene: TRBJ2-3
CDR3 DNA: TGTGCCAGCAGCTTAACTGGGCCGACGGATACGCAGTATTTT
CDR3 protein: CASSLTGPTDTQYF

D gene: NA
clone size: once
V gene: TRBV28
J gene: TRBJ2-7
CDR3 DNA: TGTGCCAGCAGCCCGGACACTGCCGGGACCTACGAGCAGTACTTC
CDR3 protein: CASSPDTAGTYEQYF

D gene: NA
clone size: few
V gene: TRBV2
J gene: TRBJ1-1
CDR3 DNA: TGTGCCAGCAGGCCCAGGGCGAAGAACACTGAAGCTTTCTTT
CDR3 protein: CASRPRAKNTEAFF

D gene: NA
clone size: NA
V gene: TRBV5-1
J gene: TRBJ1-1
CDR3 DNA: TGCGCCAGCCGCCCGGGACCCCAGAACACTGAAGCTTTCTTT
CDR3 protein: CASRPGPQNTEAFF